This T cell receptor beta chain derives from a study of control samples from healthy donors and cancer patients. Clones were read by immunoSEQ multiplex PCR, and TCRdb kept only the in-frame ones, dropping some. The table lists roughly 100,000 clones, more than 85% of them singletons. CDR1 and CDR2 from the germline V gene are SGHRS and YFSETQ. The CDR3 length is 15 residues. The V end lost 0 bases, the J end lost 0 bases, and 9 bases lay between the germline ends. The TCR was taken from a man aged 30-40 years in good health. The rearrangement links TRBV5-1 to TRBJ1-2; D is possibly TRBD1 (5 bases). Source material: blood. In DNA, the CDR3 is TGCGCCAGCAGCTTGGGACAGCTCGCTAACTATGGCTACACCTTC. Its translation is CASSLGQLANYGYTF.